The 9 T cell receptor beta chains below come from one sample, sequenced in a study of blood T cell repertoires in COVID-19 (dated by TCRdb to 2019 to 2021). The library came from the immunoSEQ multiplex PCR assay. The source is immuneACCESS, and TCRdb retained only in-frame sequences with V and J called. Part of the clones is not carried over; for the studies checked, unresolved V genes explain less than half of this, and the remainder is unexplained. The sample records about 100,000 clones, 85% of which are singletons. The top ten clones comprise more than 1.5% of the sample. The sample comprised peripheral blood. Receptors originate from a woman between 65 and 79 years old with active or convalescent COVID-19.

This clone was seen a single time. At one boundary the junction diverges from the germline segment, which might be a read error. The V gene is TRBV5-8, the J gene TRBJ2-3; D possibly corresponds to TRBD1 (6 bases). The CDR3 is 12 residues long. In germline, CDR1 is SGHTS, CDR2 YDEGEE. CDR3 region: CASFRDTHTQYF. For the CDR3, the DNA is TGTGCCAGTTTCCGGGACACACATACGCAGTATTTT.

J is TRBJ1-6 and V is TRBV24-1, with D perhaps matching TRBD1 (6 bases). The CDR3 extends over 14 amino acids. The germline CDR1 and CDR2 sequences are KGHDR and SFDVKD. V was clipped by 3 bases and J by 4 bases, with 6 bases between them. The CDR3 sequence: CATSDGQYNSPLHF. The CDR3 DNA reads TGTGCCACCAGTGATGGACAGTATAATTCACCCCTCCACTTT.

V gene TRBV20-1 combines with J gene TRBJ2-5; 7 bases map to TRBD1. The CDR3 totals 11 residues. The germline V gene encodes CDR1 DFQATT and CDR2 SNEGSKA (reference sequence). V lost 6 bases, J lost 11 bases, and 9 bases stayed unmatched. CDR3 region: CSAPDRAVQYF. The CDR3 nucleotides read TGCAGTGCCCCTGACAGGGCGGTTCAGTACTTC.

This clone was counted a single time. The rearrangement links TRBV6-5 to TRBJ2-7, with TRBD1 matching over 8 bases. Trimming took 5 bases from V and 0 from J; bases not matched to a gene: 6. CDR3 length equals 15 residues. Germline CDR1 MNHEY, CDR2 SVGAGI. CDR3 coding DNA: TGTGCCAGCAGTACGGACAGGGTGGGCTCCTACGAGCAGTACTTC. This encodes CASSTDRVGSYEQYF.

This chain connects TRBV7-2 to TRBJ2-3; no firm D call. This CDR3 is built from 13 residues. Germline V gene lookup returns CDR1 SGHTA and CDR2 FQGNSA. V was cut by 3 bases and J by 1 base, with 5 bases left in between. The DNA for the CDR3 is TGTGCCAGCAGCTTCTCGGGCACAGATACGCAGTATTTT. Translated: CASSFSGTDTQYF.

This clone has more than one count but fewer than ten. V gene TRBV4-3 combines with J gene TRBJ2-3, with 11 bases aligning to TRBD2. The CDR3 totals 18 residues. The V gene's germline CDR1 is LGHNA and CDR2 YSLEER. The V and J ends lost 1 base and 0 bases, in that order; junction bases with no gene match: 6. This CDR3 reads CASSQGWRTSGSTDTQYF. In nucleotides, the CDR3 is TGCGCCAGCAGCCAAGGTTGGCGGACTAGCGGGAGCACAGATACGCAGTATTTT.

The rearrangement uses TRBV4-3 and TRBJ1-2, with TRBD1 matching 8 bases. With V trimmed by 1 base and J by 4 bases, 2 bases remained unmatched. The CDR3 sequence is 14 residues long. CDR1 is LGHNA and CDR2 is YSLEER in the germline V gene. CDR3 region: CASSQATGGYGYTF. The CDR3 DNA follows: TGCGCCAGCAGCCAAGCTACAGGGGGCTATGGCTACACCTTC.

This clone was found once. The V gene is TRBV18, the J gene TRBJ1-1; D might be TRBD1 (6 bases). This CDR3 region has 15 residues. Germline assignment: CDR1 KGHSH and CDR2 LQKENI. Deletions cut 1 base from V and 0 bases from J, with 9 bases between. The chain's CDR3 is CASSPLTGMNTEAFF. The CDR3 DNA reads as TGTGCCAGCTCACCACTTACAGGGATGAACACTGAAGCTTTCTTT.

The chain is built from TRBV28 and TRBJ1-2; D remains ambiguous. Germline values: CDR1 MDHEN, CDR2 SYDVKM. CDR3 length equals 13 residues. Trimming cost V 4 bases and J 5 bases, with 11 bases left between them. The CDR3 loop reads CASSSLPLYGYTF. The CDR3 nucleotides read TGTGCCAGCAGTTCCCTCCCCTTATATGGCTACACCTTC.